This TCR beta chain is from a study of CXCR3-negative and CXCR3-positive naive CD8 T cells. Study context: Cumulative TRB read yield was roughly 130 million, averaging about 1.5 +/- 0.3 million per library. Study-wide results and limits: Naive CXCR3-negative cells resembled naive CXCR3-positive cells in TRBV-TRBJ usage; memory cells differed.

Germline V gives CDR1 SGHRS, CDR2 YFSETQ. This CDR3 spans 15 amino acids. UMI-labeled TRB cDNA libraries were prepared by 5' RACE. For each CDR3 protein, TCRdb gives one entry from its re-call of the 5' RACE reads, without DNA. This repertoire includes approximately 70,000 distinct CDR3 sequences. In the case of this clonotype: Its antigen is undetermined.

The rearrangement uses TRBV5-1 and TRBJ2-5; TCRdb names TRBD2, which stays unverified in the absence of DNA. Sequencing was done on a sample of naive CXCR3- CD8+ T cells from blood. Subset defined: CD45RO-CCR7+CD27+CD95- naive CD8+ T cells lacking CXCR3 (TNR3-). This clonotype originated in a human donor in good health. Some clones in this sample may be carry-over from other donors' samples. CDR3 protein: CASSPPGGRRETQYF.